This T cell receptor beta chain was found in a study of shared clonotypes between healthy human individuals. Germline values: CDR1 KGHSH, CDR2 LQKENI. This CDR3 region has 15 residues. Trimming cost V 4 bases and J 3 bases, with 16 bases left between them. Sequenced by immunoSEQ multiplex PCR; TCRdb stores in-frame clones only, minus some. The sample consists of roughly 2.2 million clones, 85% to 95% of them appearing once. The chain has TRBV18 and TRBJ2-7; tentative D call: TRBD1 (5 bases). What was sequenced was naive CD4+ T cells from PBMCs. Sample subset: CD45RA+ positively selected. This receptor was obtained from a man aged 18 to 30 in good health. Some clones in this sample may be carry-over from other donors' samples. CDR3 DNA sequence: TGTGCCAGCTCACGTGACAGTTTAACAAGCTACGAGCAGTACTTC. Amino acids: CASSRDSLTSYEQYF. Supplemented by reference TRBV18 and TRBJ2-7, the full variable domain reads NAGVMQNPRHLVRRRGQEARLRCSPMKGHSHVYWYRQLPEEGLKFMVYLQKENIIDESGMPKERFSAEFPKEGPSILRIQQVVRGDSAAYFCASSRDSLTSYEQYFGPGTRLTVT.